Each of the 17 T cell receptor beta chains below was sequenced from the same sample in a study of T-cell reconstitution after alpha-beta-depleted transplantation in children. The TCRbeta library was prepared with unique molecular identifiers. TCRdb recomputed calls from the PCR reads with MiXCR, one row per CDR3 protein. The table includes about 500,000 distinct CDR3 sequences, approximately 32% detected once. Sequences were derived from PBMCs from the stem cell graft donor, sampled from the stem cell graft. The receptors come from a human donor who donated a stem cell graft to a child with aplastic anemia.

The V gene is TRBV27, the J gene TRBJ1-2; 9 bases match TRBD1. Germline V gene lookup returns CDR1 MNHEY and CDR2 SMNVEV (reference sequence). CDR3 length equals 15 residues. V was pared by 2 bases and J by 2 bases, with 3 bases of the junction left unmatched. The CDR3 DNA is TGTGCCAGCAGTTTAAGTGGACAGGGGAACTATGGCTACACCTTC. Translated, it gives CASSLSGQGNYGYTF.

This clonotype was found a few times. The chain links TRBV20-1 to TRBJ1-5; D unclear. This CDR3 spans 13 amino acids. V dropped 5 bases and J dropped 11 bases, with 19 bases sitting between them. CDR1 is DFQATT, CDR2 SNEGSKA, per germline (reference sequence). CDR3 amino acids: CSAWAGPNRAQHF. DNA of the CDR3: TGCAGTGCTTGGGCAGGCCCCAACCGGGCCCAGCATTTT.

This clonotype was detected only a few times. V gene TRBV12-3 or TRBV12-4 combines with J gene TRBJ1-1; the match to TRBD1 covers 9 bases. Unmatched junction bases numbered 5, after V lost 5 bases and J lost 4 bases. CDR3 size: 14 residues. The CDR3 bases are TGTGCCAGCAGTGGAACAGGGGGCCGCACTGAAGCTTTCTTT. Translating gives CASSGTGGRTEAFF.

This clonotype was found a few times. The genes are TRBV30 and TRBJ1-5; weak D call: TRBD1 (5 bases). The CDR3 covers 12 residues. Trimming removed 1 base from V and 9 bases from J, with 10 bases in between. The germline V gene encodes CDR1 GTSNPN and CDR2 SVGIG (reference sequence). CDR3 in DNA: TGTGCCTGGAGTGAGGGGAGGTGGCCCCAGCATTTT. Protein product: CAWSEGRWPQHF.

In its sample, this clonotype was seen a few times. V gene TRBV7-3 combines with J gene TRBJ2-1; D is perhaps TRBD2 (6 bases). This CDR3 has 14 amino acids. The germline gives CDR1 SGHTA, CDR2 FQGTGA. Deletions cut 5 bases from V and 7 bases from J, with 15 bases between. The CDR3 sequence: CASSPGGAGNEQFF. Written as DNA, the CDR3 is TGTGCCAGCAGCCCTGGCGGGGCTGGGAATGAGCAGTTCTTC.

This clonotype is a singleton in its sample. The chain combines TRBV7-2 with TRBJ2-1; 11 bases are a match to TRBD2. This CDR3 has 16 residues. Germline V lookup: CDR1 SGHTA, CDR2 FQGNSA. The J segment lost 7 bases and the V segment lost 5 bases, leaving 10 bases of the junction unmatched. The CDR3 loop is CASSRSGLADFNEQFF. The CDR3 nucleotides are TGTGCCAGCAGCCGCTCGGGACTAGCGGACTTTAATGAGCAGTTCTTC.

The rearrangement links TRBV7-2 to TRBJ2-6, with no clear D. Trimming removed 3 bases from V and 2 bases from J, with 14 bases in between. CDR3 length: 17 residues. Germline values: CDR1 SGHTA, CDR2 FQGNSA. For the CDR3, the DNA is TGTGCCAGCAGCTTGAGACAACGAGAGGCTGGGGCCAACGTCCTGACTTTC. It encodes CASSLRQREAGANVLTF.

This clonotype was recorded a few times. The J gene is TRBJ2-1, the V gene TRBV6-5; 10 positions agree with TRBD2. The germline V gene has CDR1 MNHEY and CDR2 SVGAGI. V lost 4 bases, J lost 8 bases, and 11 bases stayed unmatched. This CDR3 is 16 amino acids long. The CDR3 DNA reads TGTGCCAGCAGTTTACCTCCTAGCGGGAGCTCGGATGAGCAGTTCTTC. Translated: CASSLPPSGSSDEQFF.

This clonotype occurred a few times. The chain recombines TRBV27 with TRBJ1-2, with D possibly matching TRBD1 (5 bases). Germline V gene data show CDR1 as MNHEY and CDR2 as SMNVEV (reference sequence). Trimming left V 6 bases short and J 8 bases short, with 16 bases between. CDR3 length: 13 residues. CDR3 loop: CASRDLGEYGYTF. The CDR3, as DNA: TGTGCCAGCAGGGATCTGGGGGAGTACGGCTACACCTTC.

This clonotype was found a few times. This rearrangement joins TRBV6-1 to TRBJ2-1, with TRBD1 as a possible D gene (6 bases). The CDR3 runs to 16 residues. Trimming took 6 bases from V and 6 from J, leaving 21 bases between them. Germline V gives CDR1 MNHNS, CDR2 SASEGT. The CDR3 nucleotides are TGTGCCAGCAGACCCTCCGGACAGCTTCCTACCAATGAGCAGTTCTTC. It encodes CASRPSGQLPTNEQFF.

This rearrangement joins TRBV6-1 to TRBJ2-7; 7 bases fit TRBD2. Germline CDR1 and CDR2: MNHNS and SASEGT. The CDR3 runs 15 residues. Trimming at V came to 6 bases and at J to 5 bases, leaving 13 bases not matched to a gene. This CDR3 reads CASSRDPGLTNEQYF. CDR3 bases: TGTGCCAGCAGCCGCGATCCGGGACTAACCAACGAGCAGTACTTC.

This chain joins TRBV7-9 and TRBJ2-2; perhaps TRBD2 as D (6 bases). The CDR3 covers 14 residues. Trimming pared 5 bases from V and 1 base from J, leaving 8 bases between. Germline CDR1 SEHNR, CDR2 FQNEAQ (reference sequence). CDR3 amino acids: CASSHSGNTGELFF. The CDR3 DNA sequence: TGTGCCAGCAGCCATAGCGGGAACACCGGGGAGCTGTTTTTT. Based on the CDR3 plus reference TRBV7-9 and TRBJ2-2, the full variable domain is DTGVSQNPRHKITKRGQNVTFRCDPISEHNRLYWYRQTLGQGPEFLTYFQNEAQLEKSRLLSDRFSAERPKGSFSTLEIQRTEQGDSAMYLCASSHSGNTGELFFGEGSRLTVL.

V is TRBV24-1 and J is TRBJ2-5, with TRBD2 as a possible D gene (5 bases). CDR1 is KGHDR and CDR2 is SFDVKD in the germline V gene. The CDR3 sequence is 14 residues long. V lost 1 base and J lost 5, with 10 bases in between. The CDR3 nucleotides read TGTGCCACCAGTGATTTAGGGAGTCGTGAGACCCAGTACTTC. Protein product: CATSDLGSRETQYF.

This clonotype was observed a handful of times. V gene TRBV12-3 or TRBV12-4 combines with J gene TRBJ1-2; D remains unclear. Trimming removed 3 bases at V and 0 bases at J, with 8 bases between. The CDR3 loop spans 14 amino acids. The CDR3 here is CASSFRKANYGYTF. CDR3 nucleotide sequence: TGTGCCAGCAGTTTTAGGAAGGCTAACTATGGCTACACCTTC.

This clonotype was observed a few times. Here the CDR3 reads CASRVGNSPLHF. In DNA form, the CDR3 reads TGTGCCAGCCGGGTAGGGAATTCACCCCTCCACTTT. The chain is built from TRBV12-3 or TRBV12-4 and TRBJ1-6, with D unresolved. CDR3 length equals 12 residues. V lost 8 bases, J lost 7 bases, and 9 bases lay in between.

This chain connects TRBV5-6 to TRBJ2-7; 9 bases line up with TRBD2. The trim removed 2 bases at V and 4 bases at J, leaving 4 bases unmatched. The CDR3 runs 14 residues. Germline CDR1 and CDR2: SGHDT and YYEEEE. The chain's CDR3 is CASSFGLAKYEQYF. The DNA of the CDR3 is TGTGCCAGCAGCTTCGGACTAGCGAAATACGAGCAGTACTTC.

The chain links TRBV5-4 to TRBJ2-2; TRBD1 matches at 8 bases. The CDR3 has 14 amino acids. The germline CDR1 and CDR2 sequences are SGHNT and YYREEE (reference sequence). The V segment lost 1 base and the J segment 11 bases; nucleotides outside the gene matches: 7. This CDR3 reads CASSLRDRIIELFF. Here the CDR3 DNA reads TGTGCCAGCAGCTTGAGGGACAGGATAATCGAGCTGTTTTTT. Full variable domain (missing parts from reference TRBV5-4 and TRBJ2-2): ETGVTQSPTHLIKTRGQQVTLRCSSQSGHNTVSWYQQALGQGPQFIFQYYREEENGRGNFPPRFSGLQFPNYSSELNVNALELDDSALYLCASSLRDRIIELFFGEGSRLTVL.